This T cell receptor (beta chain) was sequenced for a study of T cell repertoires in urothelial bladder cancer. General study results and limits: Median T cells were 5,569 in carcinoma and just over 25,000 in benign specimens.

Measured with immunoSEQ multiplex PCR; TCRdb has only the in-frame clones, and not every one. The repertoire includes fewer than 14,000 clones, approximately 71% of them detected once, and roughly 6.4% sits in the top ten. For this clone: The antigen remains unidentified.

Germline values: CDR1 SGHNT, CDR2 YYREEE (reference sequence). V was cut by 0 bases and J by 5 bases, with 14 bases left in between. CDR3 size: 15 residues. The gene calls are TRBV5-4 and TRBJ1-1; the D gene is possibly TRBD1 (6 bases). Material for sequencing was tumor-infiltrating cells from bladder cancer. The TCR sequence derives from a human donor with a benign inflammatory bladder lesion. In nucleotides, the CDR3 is TGTGCCAGCAGCTTGGAAACAGGGTTGTTTACTGAAGCTTTCTTT. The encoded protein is CASSLETGLFTEAFF.